The rows below give T cell receptor beta chains drawn from one sample of a study of cytomegalovirus exposure and HLA in healthy donors. TCRdb's copy holds only in-frame clones and misses some; the assay was immunoSEQ multiplex PCR. The sample has more than 140,000 clones; roughly 64% are singletons. The sequencing input was PBMCs. All receptors come from a woman in her twenties or thirties in good health and CMV-seropositive. Both conserved end residues are part of each CDR3. The order of the fields is D gene, V gene, J gene, clone size, CDR3 DNA, CDR3 protein. The D gene is left open where the match is weak. Rows give clone size only sometimes, using once, few, many, or a class for an expanded clone.

NA	TRBV29-1	TRBJ2-1	NA	TGCAGCGTTGATTCGGGGAGCTCCTACAATGAGCAGTTCTTC	CSVDSGSSYNEQFF
NA	TRBV7-8	TRBJ2-1	few	TGTGCCAGCAGCTTCGGGAATGAGCAGTTCTTC	CASSFGNEQFF
NA	TRBV28	TRBJ1-2	NA	TGTGCCAGCGGATCAGGGGCCATTTCGTATGGCTACACCTTC	CASGSGAISYGYTF
TRBD1	TRBV4-2	TRBJ1-2	NA	TGTGCCAGCAGCCCTGGACAGGCCGGTAGGGACTATGGCTACACCTTC	CASSPGQAGRDYGYTF
NA	TRBV15	TRBJ1-4	few	TGTGCCACCAGCAGAGTGACAGTTAATGAAAAACTGTTTTTT	CATSRVTVNEKLFF
NA	TRBV5-1	TRBJ1-1	few	TGCGCCAGCAGGGAGGAGTTGAACACTGAAGCTTTCTTT	CASREELNTEAFF
NA	TRBV27	TRBJ1-4	NA	TGTGCCAGCAGTTTATATGAGGGGAGGAAACTGTTTTTT	CASSLYEGRKLFF
TRBD2	TRBV27	TRBJ2-1	NA	TGTGCCAGCAGTTTAGTAGCGGGAGATGCGAATGAGCAGTTCTTC	CASSLVAGDANEQFF
NA	TRBV15	TRBJ1-1	NA	TGTGCCACCAGTACCTCGGACAAACGGAACACTGAAGCTTTCTTT	CATSTSDKRNTEAFF
TRBD2	TRBV10-1	TRBJ2-2	NA	TGCGCCAGCACGGCTAGCGGGAGGGCTGGTACCGGGGAGCTGTTTTTT	CASTASGRAGTGELFF
TRBD2	TRBV15	TRBJ2-5	NA	TGTGCCACCAGCAGAGATCCGGGACTAGAAGGAGAGACCCAGTACTTC	CATSRDPGLEGETQYF
TRBD1	TRBV7-3	TRBJ2-5	few	TGTGCCAGCAGCCAGGGACAGGGTGAGACCCAGTACTTC	CASSQGQGETQYF
TRBD2	TRBV6-1	TRBJ2-2	NA	TGTGCCAGCACTCGACGGGGGGACACCGGGGAGCTGTTTTTT	CASTRRGDTGELFF
NA	TRBV5-1	TRBJ1-3	NA	TGCGCCACGTTACAAAAAACTGGAAACACCATATATTTT	CATLQKTGNTIYF
NA	TRBV28	TRBJ1-2	NA	TGTGCCACCGCCCGGAGGGAGTTAAGCTACACCTTC	CATARRELSYTF
NA	TRBV5-1	TRBJ2-1	NA	TGCGCCAGCAGCTTGTTGGGGGGCAATGAGCAGTTCTTC	CASSLLGGNEQFF
TRBD2	TRBV6-4	TRBJ2-7	NA	TGTGCCAGCAGTGACCCCGGGACTAGCGGCTCTCAGCGTGGCTACGAGCAGTACTTC	CASSDPGTSGSQRGYEQYF
TRBD2	TRBV5-1	TRBJ2-1	few	TGCGCCAGCAACCCCAGCGGGAGCTCCTACAATGAGCAGTTCTTC	CASNPSGSSYNEQFF
TRBD2	TRBV27	TRBJ2-3	NA	TGTGCCAGCAGTTTACCTCGGACTAGCGGGAGGGCAGATACGCAGTATTTT	CASSLPRTSGRADTQYF
NA	TRBV4-2	TRBJ1-2	many	TGTGCCAGCAGTGAACAGGTTAACTATGGCTACACCTTC	CASSEQVNYGYTF
NA	TRBV5-1	TRBJ2-1	NA	TGCGCCAGCAGCTACCTAGCTAGCTCCTACAATGAGCAGTTCTTC	CASSYLASSYNEQFF
TRBD1	TRBV7-9	TRBJ1-1	few	TGTGCCAGCAGTTCGAGGACAGGGGGCGATGGAGCTTTCTTT	CASSSRTGGDGAFF
NA	TRBV10-3	TRBJ1-1	NA	TGTGCCACCGTCGAAGCAATGTCCACTGAAGCTTTCTTT	CATVEAMSTEAFF
NA	TRBV14	TRBJ2-7	NA	TGTGCCAGCAGTTCTAGGGGCGAGCAGTACTTC	CASSSRGEQYF
NA	TRBV11-3	TRBJ2-5	NA	TGTGCCAGCAGCTTAGATGGGGCGGCACAAGAGACCCAGTACTTC	CASSLDGAAQETQYF
NA	TRBV5-8	TRBJ2-7	few	TGTGCCAGCAGCCAAGGACAGCCGATTAGTATCTACGAGCAGTACTTC	CASSQGQPISIYEQYF
NA	TRBV27	TRBJ1-6	NA	TGTGCCAGCAGTTTAAGCGGGGGATCCCTCCACTTT	CASSLSGGSLHF
TRBD2	TRBV5-6	TRBJ2-3	few	TGTGCCAGCAGTTACACCTTAGCGGGCGGCACAGATACGCAGTATTTT	CASSYTLAGGTDTQYF
TRBD1	TRBV2	TRBJ2-7	NA	TGTGCCGGACAGGGCCCCTCAACCTACGAGCAGTACTTC	CAGQGPSTYEQYF
NA	TRBV27	TRBJ1-1	NA	TGTGCCAGCAGCCCTGATTACAGGGAAGCTTTCTTT	CASSPDYREAFF
NA	TRBV7-2	TRBJ1-2	NA	TGTGCCAGCAGCTACGAGCCTGGAGCTAACTATGGCTACACCTTC	CASSYEPGANYGYTF
TRBD1	TRBV6-1	TRBJ1-5	NA	TGTGCCAGCAGTGCCGGGACAGGTTATAGCAATCAGCCCCAGCATTTT	CASSAGTGYSNQPQHF
TRBD1	TRBV19	TRBJ1-5	NA	TGTGCCAGTAGGCTTTTTACAGGGGCCGGCAATCAGCCCCAGCATTTT	CASRLFTGAGNQPQHF
NA	TRBV2	TRBJ1-5	NA	TGTGCCAGCAGAAGAAATGAGAGGGGGATTCAGCCCCAGCATTTT	CASRRNERGIQPQHF
TRBD2	TRBV28	TRBJ2-1	NA	TGTGCCAGCAGGGCGGGGGAGAAGGGTGAGCAGTTCTTC	CASRAGEKGEQFF
TRBD1	TRBV5-4	TRBJ1-2	NA	TGTGCCAGCAGCTTGATAGGACAGGCTAACTATGGCTACACCTTC	CASSLIGQANYGYTF
NA	TRBV5-1	TRBJ2-7	NA	TGCGCCAGCAGCGCTAATCCCGGGGGCGAGCAGTACTTC	CASSANPGGEQYF
TRBD1	TRBV6-5	TRBJ1-2	NA	TGTGCCAGCCGTGCAGGGGGCGGCTACACCTTC	CASRAGGGYTF
TRBD1	TRBV6-5	TRBJ1-6	NA	TGTGCCAGCAGTAATTATAACAGGGGGTCACCCCTCCACTTT	CASSNYNRGSPLHF
NA	TRBV27	TRBJ1-2	NA	TGTGCCAGCAGTTTAAGCAGGGGCTATGGCTACACCTTC	CASSLSRGYGYTF
TRBD1	TRBV6-6	TRBJ2-1	NA	TGTGCCAGCGCCACTCGCCCGGGACAGTCGGACAATGAGCAGTTCTTC	CASATRPGQSDNEQFF
TRBD2	TRBV28	TRBJ2-5	NA	TGTGCCAGCAGTCAAACCGGGACTACGGTCTCGGAGACCCAGTACTTC	CASSQTGTTVSETQYF
NA	TRBV6-5	TRBJ1-4	NA	TGTGCCAGCAGTTACCTCACAGGGTTTGAAAAACTGTTTTTT	CASSYLTGFEKLFF
TRBD1	TRBV6-1	TRBJ1-2	NA	TGTGCCAGCAGTGAGAATACAGGGGGGCACTATGGCTACACCTTC	CASSENTGGHYGYTF
NA	TRBV4-1	TRBJ2-1	once	TGCGCCAGCAGCCAAGAATACTTGAGCTCCTACAATGAGCAGTTCTTC	CASSQEYLSSYNEQFF
NA	TRBV19	TRBJ1-2	NA	TGTGCCAGTAGGAGACCCACAGGCGGTGGCTACACCTTC	CASRRPTGGGYTF
NA	TRBV5-8	TRBJ2-5	NA	TGTGCCAGCAGCCCGATGGGGGGGGCAGAGACCCAGTACTTC	CASSPMGGAETQYF
TRBD2	TRBV4-2	TRBJ2-5	NA	TGTGCCAGCAGCCCGTTAGCGGGCCCGGGGCAAGAGACCCAGTACTTC	CASSPLAGPGQETQYF
NA	TRBV7-8	TRBJ1-5	NA	TGTGCCAGCCACCCAGAGGGGGGCAATCAGCCCCAGCATTTT	CASHPEGGNQPQHF
TRBD2	TRBV6-6	TRBJ2-5	NA	TGTGCCAGCAGCCGCCTGGCGGGAGGCCTTGTTGGCACCCAGTACTTC	CASSRLAGGLVGTQYF
TRBD2	TRBV6-5	TRBJ2-4	NA	TGTGCCAGCAGTTACAATAGCGGGGGGCGGGGAAACATTCAGTACTTC	CASSYNSGGRGNIQYF
NA	TRBV5-1	TRBJ2-3	NA	TGCGCCAGCAGCTTTTATGGGCCTCGCACAGATACGCAGTATTTT	CASSFYGPRTDTQYF
NA	TRBV5-5	TRBJ2-2	few	TGTGCCAGCAGCTTGGCAGGGGCGAGGACCGGGGAGCTGTTTTTT	CASSLAGARTGELFF
TRBD1	TRBV4-1	TRBJ1-3	few	TGCGCCAGCAGCCCGGGACAGGGGAAAGGAAACACCATATATTTT	CASSPGQGKGNTIYF
NA	TRBV5-5	TRBJ2-1	NA	TGTGCCAGCAGCTTTCCAGGAGGAGAGCAGTTCTTC	CASSFPGGEQFF
TRBD2	TRBV7-7	TRBJ2-3	NA	TGTGCTAGCAGCTTAACTAGCGGGTCCACAGATACGCAGTATTTT	CASSLTSGSTDTQYF
NA	TRBV19	TRBJ1-1	NA	TGTGCCAGTAGTATAGTCGCGAGCACTGAAGCTTTCTTT	CASSIVASTEAFF
NA	TRBV5-4	TRBJ2-1	NA	TGTGCCAGCAGCGCAAGTTCCACGACTAGATCCAGAGAGCAGTTCTTC	CASSASSTTRSREQFF
TRBD1	TRBV6-1	TRBJ1-2	NA	TGTGCCAGCAGTGTACAGGGGGCGAACTATGGCTACACCTTC	CASSVQGANYGYTF